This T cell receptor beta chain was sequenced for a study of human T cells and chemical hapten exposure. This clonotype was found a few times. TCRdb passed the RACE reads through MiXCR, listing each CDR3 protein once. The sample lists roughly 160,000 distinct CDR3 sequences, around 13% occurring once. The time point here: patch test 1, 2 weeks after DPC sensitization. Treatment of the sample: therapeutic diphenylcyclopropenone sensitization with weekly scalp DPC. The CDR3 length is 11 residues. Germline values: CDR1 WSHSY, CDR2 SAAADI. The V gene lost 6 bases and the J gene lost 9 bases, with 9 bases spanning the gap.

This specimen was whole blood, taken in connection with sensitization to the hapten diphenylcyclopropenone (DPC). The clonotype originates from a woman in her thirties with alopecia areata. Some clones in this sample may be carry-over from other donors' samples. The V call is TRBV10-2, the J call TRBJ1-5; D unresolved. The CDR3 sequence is CASSTPGPQHF. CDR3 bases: TGCGCCAGCAGCACTCCGGGGCCCCAGCATTTT.